The 28 T cell receptor beta chains listed next were all sequenced from one sample in a study of cytomegalovirus exposure and HLA in healthy donors. Data came from immunoSEQ multiplex PCR; TCRdb stores just in-frame clones and leaves some out. The repertoire holds roughly 52,000 clones, with around 90% as singletons. Sequenced: PBMCs. These receptors came from a young man in good health and CMV-seronegative.

The rearrangement joins TRBV6-1 to TRBJ2-3; TRBD2 agrees at 9 bases. This CDR3 comprises 15 residues. From germline, CDR1 is MNHNS and CDR2 SASEGT. J was trimmed by 2 bases and V by 3 bases; bases with no gene match: 3. Written as DNA, the CDR3 is TGTGCCAGCAGTGAGGGCGGGAGGGCCACAGATACGCAGTATTTT. Its translation is CASSEGGRATDTQYF.

The chain couples TRBV2 to TRBJ2-5, with 9 bases lining up with TRBD1. The V and J ends lost 4 bases and 4 bases, in that order; junction bases with no gene match: 1. Germline assignment: CDR1 SNHLY and CDR2 FYNNEI. This CDR3 is 13 amino acids long. This CDR3 is CASSGQGGETQYF. CDR3 nucleotides: TGTGCCAGCAGTGGACAGGGGGGAGAGACCCAGTACTTC.

This chain joins TRBV11-2 and TRBJ2-1; 10 bases align to TRBD2. This CDR3 has 16 amino acids. Germline V CDR1 and CDR2: SGHAT, FQNNGV. Trimming cost V 5 bases and J 4 bases; bases outside gene matches: 8. CDR3 region: CASSLQWTSGYNEQFF. In DNA form, the CDR3 reads TGTGCCAGCAGCCTACAATGGACTAGCGGATACAATGAGCAGTTCTTC.

Only one count was recorded for this clone. The chain uses TRBV19 and TRBJ2-1, with a possible D match to TRBD2 (6 bases). Per germline, CDR1 LNHDA and CDR2 SQIVND (reference sequence). V was clipped by 7 bases and J by 10 bases, with 23 bases between them. The CDR3 is 15 residues long. CDR3 bases: TGTGCCAGTAAGGAGGGAGGAAGAGCATATACGGAGCAGTTCTTC. Translated: CASKEGGRAYTEQFF.

J is TRBJ2-5 and V is TRBV7-6; 8 nucleotides align to TRBD1. The CDR3 spans 15 residues. The V segment lost 4 bases and the J segment 5 bases; nucleotides outside the gene matches: 9. In germline, CDR1 is SGHVS, CDR2 FNYEAQ. The CDR3 here is CASSSGQGAEETQYF. For the CDR3, the DNA is TGTGCCAGCAGCTCTGGGCAGGGGGCAGAGGAGACCCAGTACTTC.

The chain has TRBV28 and TRBJ1-1, with 7 nucleotides matching TRBD1. The CDR3 totals 14 residues. Germline V gene data show CDR1 as MDHEN and CDR2 as SYDVKM. Trimming removed 8 bases from V and 1 base from J; junction bases left unmatched: 7. This CDR3 is CASRFGTANTEAFF. In DNA, the CDR3 is TGTGCCAGCCGCTTCGGGACAGCGAACACTGAAGCTTTCTTT.

As regards this clone: The junction does not match germline at one end; this may be a read error. The chain recombines TRBV6-4 with TRBJ1-1; TRBD1 aligns across 7 bases. Germline assignment: CDR1 MRHNA and CDR2 SNTAGT. The CDR3 extends over 14 amino acids. DNA of the CDR3: TGTGCCAGCAGCGAGACAGGGACGGGCGTTTCTAAACGCTTT. This codes for CASSETGTGVSKRF.

This clone has just a few counts. The CDR3 is CASSYSGRGGREQYF. CDR3 in DNA: TGTGCCAGCAGTTACTCGGGGAGGGGGGGACGCGAGCAGTACTTC. The chain is built from TRBV6-5 and TRBJ2-7; perhaps TRBD2 as D (7 bases). Trimming pared 0 bases from V and 6 bases from J, leaving 15 bases between. There are 15 residues in the CDR3. Germline assignment: CDR1 MNHEY and CDR2 SVGAGI.

The rearrangement joins TRBV28 to TRBJ2-6; TRBD2 matches 7 bases. Germline V CDR1 and CDR2: MDHEN, SYDVKM. V gave up 4 bases and J gave up 2 bases; unmatched junction bases: 8. This CDR3 is 17 amino acids long. For the CDR3, the DNA is TGTGCCAGCAGTTCAATAATGGGAGGGGCTGGGGCCAACGTCCTGACTTTC. Translation: CASSSIMGGAGANVLTF.

J is TRBJ1-1 and V is TRBV6-5, with 7 bases lining up with TRBD1. Losses at the gene ends were 3 bases for V and 2 bases for J; bases not matched to a gene: 9. CDR1 is MNHEY, CDR2 SVGAGI, per germline. The CDR3 is 16 residues long. Here the CDR3 DNA reads TGTGCCAGCAGTTATAAACCGGGACAGATTAACACTGAAGCTTTCTTT. Translating gives CASSYKPGQINTEAFF.

The gene calls are TRBV9 and TRBJ2-5; 7 bases match TRBD2. V gave up 0 bases and J gave up 5 bases; unmatched junction bases: 4. The CDR3 is 14 amino acids. Germline-derived CDR1 and CDR2 are SGDLS and YYNGEE. The CDR3: CASSVDGRAETQYF. DNA for the CDR3: TGTGCCAGCAGCGTAGATGGGAGGGCCGAGACCCAGTACTTC.

V gene TRBV5-8 combines with J gene TRBJ1-4, with D possibly matching TRBD1 (6 bases). The CDR3 totals 13 residues. Germline V gene data show CDR1 as SGHTS and CDR2 as YDEGEE. Trimming shortened V by 5 bases and J by 8 bases, and 13 bases separated the two germline ends. CDR3 sequence reads: CASSRNRDEKLFF. The DNA of the CDR3 is TGTGCCAGCAGTCGGAACAGGGACGAAAAACTGTTTTTT.

This chain links TRBV29-1 with TRBJ2-1, with D possibly TRBD2 on 6 matching bases. This CDR3 is 13 amino acids long. Germline CDR1 SQVTM, CDR2 ANQGSEA. V lost 0 bases, J lost 10 bases, and 13 bases lay in between. CDR3 DNA: TGCAGCGTTGAAGAGGTTGCGGGGATGGAGCAGTTCTTC. Amino acids: CSVEEVAGMEQFF.

V and J are TRBV7-9 and TRBJ2-5; TRBD2 agrees at 14 bases. The junction had 6 bases not matched to a gene; V was cut back by 2 bases and J by 1 base. The CDR3 is 18 amino acids. The germline V gene encodes CDR1 SEHNR and CDR2 FQNEAQ (reference sequence). CDR3 sequence reads: CASSLRGLAGVSQETQYF. The CDR3 DNA sequence: TGTGCCAGCAGCTTACGGGGACTAGCGGGAGTGAGCCAAGAGACCCAGTACTTC.

This chain uses TRBV18 with TRBJ1-1; D not certain. Trimming shortened V by 3 bases and J by 1 base, and 12 bases separated the two germline ends. From germline, CDR1 is KGHSH and CDR2 LQKENI. The CDR3 loop spans 15 amino acids. CDR3 nucleotides: TGTGCCAGCTCACCGTGGGAGAAAAAGAACACTGAAGCTTTCTTT. This codes for CASSPWEKKNTEAFF.

The genes are TRBV9 and TRBJ2-6, with D possibly matching TRBD1 (5 bases). CDR1 is SGDLS and CDR2 is YYNGEE in the germline V gene. This CDR3 region has 20 residues. Trimming left V 4 bases short and J 1 base short, with 24 bases between. The CDR3 bases are TGTGCCAGCAGCAATTCAGAAAGGGCAGGGTTCGGGTCTGGGGCCAACGTCCTGACTTTC. Its protein product is CASSNSERAGFGSGANVLTF.

The V and J genes are TRBV11-2 and TRBJ2-7, with a weak D call TRBD1 (6 bases). Germline loops: CDR1 SGHAT, CDR2 FQNNGV. Trimming stripped 3 bases from V and 4 bases from J, with 13 bases between. This CDR3 region has 14 residues. The CDR3 coding sequence is TGTGCCAGCAGCTTGTTAGGACAGACTTACGAGCAGTACTTC. Protein sequence: CASSLLGQTYEQYF.

The rearrangement uses TRBV28 and TRBJ2-7; tentatively, D is TRBD1 (7 bases). The germline V gene encodes CDR1 MDHEN and CDR2 SYDVKM. V gave up 3 bases and J gave up 3 bases, with 15 bases separating them. The CDR3 runs to 15 residues. CDR3 DNA: TGTGCCAGCAGTTTTGGGGGGACAGCTCTCTACGAGCAGTACTTC. Its translation: CASSFGGTALYEQYF.

This chain joins TRBV5-1 and TRBJ2-3; 9 bases are a match to TRBD1. The length of the CDR3 is 20 residues. V shed 3 bases, J shed 1 base, and the junction held 18 bases outside the gene matches. Germline assignment: CDR1 SGHRS and CDR2 YFSETQ. CDR3 sequence (DNA): TGCGCCAGCAGCTCTCCGTTCGGGACAGGGATACATTCCCGCACAGATACGCAGTATTTT. Translated, it gives CASSSPFGTGIHSRTDTQYF. Looking up the rest from reference TRBV5-1 and TRBJ2-3 gives the full variable domain: KAGVTQTPRYLIKTRGQQVTLSCSPISGHRSVSWYQQTPGQGLQFLFEYFSETQRNKGNFPGRFSGRQFSNSRSEMNVSTLELGDSALYLCASSSPFGTGIHSRTDTQYFGPGTRLTVL.

The gene calls are TRBV18 and TRBJ2-1, with D possibly being TRBD2 (7 bases). With 4 bases removed from V and 7 bases from J, the gap between germline ends came to 14 bases. The CDR3 extends over 14 amino acids. CDR1 is KGHSH and CDR2 is LQKENI in the germline V gene. CDR3 sequence: CASSRGGARNEQFF. CDR3 DNA: TGTGCCAGCTCACGGGGGGGCGCAAGAAATGAGCAGTTCTTC.

The rearrangement links TRBV28 to TRBJ1-4; 7 nucleotides align to TRBD1. Germline V gene data show CDR1 as MDHEN and CDR2 as SYDVKM. The CDR3 is made up of 14 amino acids. The V and J ends lost 4 bases and 8 bases, in that order; junction bases with no gene match: 7. The CDR3 DNA sequence: TGTGCCAGCAGTTCTCCGGGACAGTTGGAAAAACTGTTTTTT. This gives the protein CASSSPGQLEKLFF.

This clone was picked up a small number of times. The chain recombines TRBV5-1 with TRBJ2-1; TRBD2 matches at 13 bases. From germline, CDR1 is SGHRS and CDR2 YFSETQ. V gave up 5 bases and J gave up 10 bases; unmatched junction bases: 6. The CDR3 has 14 residues. This chain's CDR3 is CASSGTSGISEQFF. The CDR3 DNA reads as TGCGCCAGCAGTGGGACTAGCGGGATAAGCGAGCAGTTCTTC. The variable domain in full, completed from reference TRBV5-1 and TRBJ2-1, reads KAGVTQTPRYLIKTRGQQVTLSCSPISGHRSVSWYQQTPGQGLQFLFEYFSETQRNKGNFPGRFSGRQFSNSRSEMNVSTLELGDSALYLCASSGTSGISEQFFGPGTRLTVL.

The chain joins TRBV10-3 to TRBJ2-5, with 7 bases fitting TRBD2. CDR3 length: 13 amino acids. The germline gives CDR1 ENHRY, CDR2 SYGVKD. With 8 bases clipped from V and 5 bases from J, the junction kept 8 bases outside the gene matches. In nucleotides, the CDR3 is TGTGCCATCGGGGGGGGACGTTGGGAGACCCAGTACTTC. Protein: CAIGGGRWETQYF.

The J gene is TRBJ1-4, the V gene TRBV6-5; TRBD1 matches 9 bases. V lost 8 bases, J lost 7 bases, and 8 bases stayed unmatched. The CDR3 has 14 residues. Per germline, CDR1 MNHEY and CDR2 SVGAGI. CDR3 loop: CASGSGTGIEKLFF. The CDR3 DNA reads TGTGCCAGCGGATCCGGGACAGGGATTGAAAAACTGTTTTTT.

In this sample, this clone turned up once. The genes are TRBV5-1 and TRBJ2-1; 10 positions agree with TRBD2. CDR3 length: 18 residues. The V segment lost 7 bases and the J segment 3 bases; nucleotides outside the gene matches: 16. Germline loops: CDR1 SGHRS, CDR2 YFSETQ. For the CDR3, the DNA is TGCGCCAGCCGAAAGCGGGCTAGCGGGAGTTTGGTCTACAATGAGCAGTTCTTC. The encoded protein is CASRKRASGSLVYNEQFF.

This clone was seen just once. The chain has TRBV11-2 and TRBJ1-2; D unresolved. CDR1 and CDR2 from the germline V gene are SGHAT and FQNNGV. This CDR3 is 14 amino acids long. V lost 5 bases, J lost 8 bases, and 18 bases lay in between. As DNA, the CDR3 is TGTGCCAGCAGCCAAGATTCGACGGGGAGAGGCTACACCTTC. This codes for CASSQDSTGRGYTF.

V gene TRBV4-1 combines with J gene TRBJ2-7, with TRBD2 identical over 9 bases. Trimming cost V 1 base and J 0 bases; bases outside gene matches: 10. This CDR3 is 18 amino acids long. The germline CDR1 and CDR2 sequences are MGHRA and YSYEKL. The DNA for the CDR3 is TGCGCCAGCAGCCAAGTAGCCGAGCTAGCGGGACCCTCCTACGAGCAGTACTTC. Residues: CASSQVAELAGPSYEQYF.

The chain links TRBV4-1 to TRBJ2-3; 9 bases line up with TRBD2. With 4 bases clipped from V and 10 bases from J, the junction kept 6 bases outside the gene matches. This CDR3 region has 13 residues. Germline V CDR1 and CDR2: MGHRA, YSYEKL. This chain's CDR3 is CASSLREREAQYF. For the CDR3, the DNA is TGCGCCAGCAGCCTGCGTGAGCGGGAGGCGCAGTATTTT.